This TCR beta chain is from a study of blood T cells in healthy people across ages. Overall study findings and caveats: There were more naive CD4+ cells and higher diversity in long-lived donors than in aged donors.

Combining a sample-barcoded 5' primer with a J-beta primer mix, a second PCR ran for roughly 7 to 12 cycles. TCRdb reanalysed the 5' RACE reads using MiXCR and keeps one entry per CDR3 protein. The sample yields 800,000 to 900,000 distinct CDR3 sequences, approximately 59% seen once. This clonotype was detected a few times. Antigen: not known. CDR3 length equals 13 residues. Trimming removed 0 bases at V and 8 bases at J, with 11 bases between. In germline, CDR1 is DFQATT, CDR2 SNEGSKA (reference sequence). The sequence was collected from a man aged 30-40 years in good health. Sequenced: blood. The J gene is TRBJ1-5, the V gene TRBV20-1; no reliable D call. The CDR3 DNA sequence: TGCAGTGCTAGAGATCAAGCCTTTGAGCCCCAGCATTTT. It encodes CSARDQAFEPQHF.